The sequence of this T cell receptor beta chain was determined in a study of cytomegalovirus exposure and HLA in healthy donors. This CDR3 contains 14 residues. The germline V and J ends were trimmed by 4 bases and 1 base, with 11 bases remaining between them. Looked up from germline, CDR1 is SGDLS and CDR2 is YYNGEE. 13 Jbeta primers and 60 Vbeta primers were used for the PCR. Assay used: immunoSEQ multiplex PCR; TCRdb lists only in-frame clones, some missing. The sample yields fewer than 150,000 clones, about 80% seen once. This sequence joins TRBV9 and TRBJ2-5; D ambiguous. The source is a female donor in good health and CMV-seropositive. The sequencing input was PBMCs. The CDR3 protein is CASSPRGSQETQYF. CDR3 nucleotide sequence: TGTGCCAGCAGCCCCCGCGGATCCCAAGAGACCCAGTACTTC.